The rows below give T cell receptor beta chains drawn from one sample of a study of blood T cell repertoires in COVID-19. Assay used: immunoSEQ multiplex PCR; TCRdb lists only in-frame clones, some missing. The sample has 90,000 or so clones; 72% are singletons. Sequenced input: peripheral blood. The source of these receptors is a woman aged 80 or older with acute or convalescent COVID-19. The CDR3 runs from the conserved cysteine through the conserved F or W. Fields, in order: clone size, D gene, V gene, J gene, CDR3 protein, CDR3 DNA. The D gene is left open where the match is weak. Some rows have no size entry. The others give once, few or many, or a class for an expanded clone.

clone size: NA
D gene: NA
V gene: TRBV29-1
J gene: TRBJ2-7
CDR3 protein: CSVGMDSYEQYF
CDR3 DNA: TGCAGCGTTGGGATGGACAGCTACGAGCAGTACTTC

clone size: NA
D gene: TRBD1
V gene: TRBV11-3
J gene: TRBJ2-2
CDR3 protein: CASSSGGTNTGELFF
CDR3 DNA: TGTGCCAGCAGCTCAGGGGGAACGAACACCGGGGAGCTGTTTTTT

clone size: NA
D gene: TRBD1
V gene: TRBV6-1
J gene: TRBJ1-3
CDR3 protein: CASSEQGASSSGNTIYF
CDR3 DNA: TGTGCCAGCAGTGAACAGGGGGCATCGTCTTCTGGAAACACCATATATTTT

clone size: NA
D gene: TRBD2
V gene: TRBV3-1/TRBV3-2
J gene: TRBJ2-1
CDR3 protein: CASSQALAGYNEQFF
CDR3 DNA: TGTGCCAGCAGCCAAGCGCTAGCGGGGTACAATGAGCAGTTCTTC

clone size: NA
D gene: NA
V gene: TRBV28
J gene: TRBJ1-2
CDR3 protein: CASRAPGAYTF
CDR3 DNA: TGTGCCAGCAGAGCCCCTGGGGCATACACCTTC

clone size: NA
D gene: TRBD1
V gene: TRBV28
J gene: TRBJ1-2
CDR3 protein: CASSLYPGGGGYTF
CDR3 DNA: TGTGCCAGCAGTTTATACCCAGGGGGCGGGGGCTACACCTTC

clone size: NA
D gene: NA
V gene: TRBV5-1
J gene: TRBJ2-3
CDR3 protein: CASSLAQGSAQYF
CDR3 DNA: TGCGCCAGCAGCTTGGCCCAGGGATCGGCGCAGTATTTT

clone size: once
D gene: TRBD2
V gene: TRBV2
J gene: TRBJ2-1
CDR3 protein: CAGAAGGDNEQFF
CDR3 DNA: TGTGCCGGGGCGGCGGGGGGAGACAATGAGCAGTTCTTC

clone size: NA
D gene: NA
V gene: TRBV9
J gene: TRBJ1-6
CDR3 protein: CASSALQGNNSPLHF
CDR3 DNA: TGTGCCAGCAGCGCCTTACAGGGAAACAATTCACCCCTCCACTTT

clone size: NA
D gene: TRBD1
V gene: TRBV6-2/TRBV6-3
J gene: TRBJ1-1
CDR3 protein: CASSAHRGSNEAFF
CDR3 DNA: TGTGCCAGCAGTGCACACAGGGGGAGCAATGAAGCTTTCTTT

clone size: few
D gene: NA
V gene: TRBV2
J gene: TRBJ2-2
CDR3 protein: CASSLDTGELFF
CDR3 DNA: TGTGCCAGCAGTCTCGACACCGGGGAGCTGTTTTTT

clone size: NA
D gene: NA
V gene: TRBV2
J gene: TRBJ1-1
CDR3 protein: CASSPGGWNSF
CDR3 DNA: TGTGCCAGCAGCCCGGGAGGGTGGAATTCATTT

clone size: NA
D gene: TRBD1
V gene: TRBV5-6
J gene: TRBJ1-2
CDR3 protein: CASSPSPGTGANYGYTF
CDR3 DNA: TGTGCCAGCAGCCCCTCGCCCGGGACAGGCGCTAACTATGGCTACACCTTC

clone size: NA
D gene: NA
V gene: TRBV2
J gene: TRBJ1-1
CDR3 protein: CASSVGRANTEAFF
CDR3 DNA: TGTGCCAGCAGTGTAGGCAGGGCGAACACTGAAGCTTTCTTT

clone size: NA
D gene: TRBD1
V gene: TRBV9
J gene: TRBJ1-1
CDR3 protein: CASSENLKDRENTEAFF
CDR3 DNA: TGTGCCAGCAGCGAGAACCTGAAGGACAGGGAGAACACTGAAGCTTTCTTT

clone size: NA
D gene: NA
V gene: TRBV12-3/TRBV12-4
J gene: TRBJ1-1
CDR3 protein: CASSLTSSTEAFF
CDR3 DNA: TGTGCCAGCAGTTTGACGTCTAGCACTGAAGCTTTCTTT

clone size: NA
D gene: NA
V gene: TRBV18
J gene: TRBJ2-5
CDR3 protein: CASSRQETQYF
CDR3 DNA: TGTGCCAGCTCGCGTCAAGAGACCCAGTACTTC

clone size: many
D gene: NA
V gene: TRBV6-5
J gene: TRBJ1-6
CDR3 protein: CASSYSRRDSPLHF
CDR3 DNA: TGTGCCAGCAGTTACTCGCGGAGGGATTCACCCCTCCACTTT

clone size: NA
D gene: NA
V gene: TRBV6-2/TRBV6-3
J gene: TRBJ2-3
CDR3 protein: CASSPPGSASTDTQYF
CDR3 DNA: TGTGCCAGCAGTCCACCGGGATCAGCTAGCACAGATACGCAGTATTTT

clone size: NA
D gene: NA
V gene: TRBV11-3
J gene: TRBJ1-6
CDR3 protein: CASSRKGDSPLHF
CDR3 DNA: TGTGCCAGCAGCCGGAAGGGAGATTCACCCCTCCACTTT

clone size: few
D gene: TRBD1
V gene: TRBV5-1
J gene: TRBJ2-2
CDR3 protein: CASSLRTGNTGELFF
CDR3 DNA: TGCGCCAGCAGCTTAAGGACAGGGAACACCGGGGAGCTGTTTTTT

clone size: NA
D gene: NA
V gene: TRBV4-3
J gene: TRBJ2-1
CDR3 protein: CASSQDHRGYNEQFF
CDR3 DNA: TGCGCCAGCAGCCAAGATCATCGAGGGTACAATGAGCAGTTCTTC

clone size: NA
D gene: NA
V gene: TRBV4-1
J gene: TRBJ2-7
CDR3 protein: CASSQDGGTSFYEQYF
CDR3 DNA: TGCGCCAGCAGCCAAGATGGGGGCACTAGTTTCTACGAGCAGTACTTC

clone size: few
D gene: NA
V gene: TRBV6-5
J gene: TRBJ1-1
CDR3 protein: CASSSPSTGRGTEAFF
CDR3 DNA: TGTGCCAGCAGTTCCCCCTCGACCGGGAGGGGCACTGAAGCTTTCTTT

clone size: once
D gene: NA
V gene: TRBV4-3
J gene: TRBJ2-7
CDR3 protein: CASSQDLRGYEQYF
CDR3 DNA: TGCGCCAGCAGCCAAGATCTACGCGGCTACGAGCAGTACTTC

clone size: few
D gene: NA
V gene: TRBV5-4
J gene: TRBJ1-1
CDR3 protein: CASSLVLTQTGTEAFF
CDR3 DNA: TGTGCCAGCAGCTTGGTTTTGACCCAGACGGGAACTGAAGCTTTCTTT

clone size: NA
D gene: NA
V gene: TRBV5-4
J gene: TRBJ1-1
CDR3 protein: CASRRDTEAFF
CDR3 DNA: TGTGCCAGCAGACGGGACACTGAAGCTTTCTTT

clone size: NA
D gene: NA
V gene: TRBV6-1
J gene: TRBJ1-1
CDR3 protein: CASSESGLMNTEAFF
CDR3 DNA: TGTGCCAGCAGTGAGTCGGGACTTATGAACACTGAAGCTTTCTTT

clone size: NA
D gene: NA
V gene: TRBV19
J gene: TRBJ2-3
CDR3 protein: CASSIGRRGFNTDTQYF
CDR3 DNA: TGTGCCAGTAGTATAGGAAGGAGGGGATTTAACACAGATACGCAGTATTTT

clone size: few
D gene: NA
V gene: TRBV12-3/TRBV12-4
J gene: TRBJ1-1
CDR3 protein: CASSLPDTEAFF
CDR3 DNA: TGTGCCAGCAGTCTGCCGGACACTGAAGCTTTCTTT

clone size: NA
D gene: TRBD1
V gene: TRBV6-2/TRBV6-3
J gene: TRBJ1-5
CDR3 protein: CASSAGTGTRQPQHF
CDR3 DNA: TGTGCCAGCAGTGCCGGGACAGGGACCCGCCAGCCCCAGCATTTT

clone size: once
D gene: NA
V gene: TRBV5-1
J gene: TRBJ1-2
CDR3 protein: CASSLARSGNYGYTF
CDR3 DNA: TGCGCCAGCAGCTTGGCCAGGTCGGGGAACTATGGCTACACCTTC

clone size: NA
D gene: TRBD1
V gene: TRBV18
J gene: TRBJ2-5
CDR3 protein: CASSPLPWTGLQETQYF
CDR3 DNA: TGTGCCAGCTCACCCCTACCGTGGACAGGACTTCAAGAGACCCAGTACTTC

clone size: NA
D gene: NA
V gene: TRBV4-2
J gene: TRBJ2-7
CDR3 protein: CASSQEVGWSYEQYF
CDR3 DNA: TGTGCCAGCAGCCAAGAAGTGGGCTGGTCCTACGAGCAGTACTTC

clone size: NA
D gene: NA
V gene: TRBV28
J gene: TRBJ1-2
CDR3 protein: CASTTGREAYGYTF
CDR3 DNA: TGTGCCAGCACAACAGGGCGGGAGGCCTATGGCTACACCTTC

clone size: NA
D gene: NA
V gene: TRBV18
J gene: TRBJ1-5
CDR3 protein: CASSAKDRYSNQPQHF
CDR3 DNA: TGTGCCAGCTCGGCCAAAGACAGGTATAGCAATCAGCCCCAGCATTTT